This T cell receptor beta chain was retrieved from a study of cytomegalovirus exposure and HLA in healthy donors. Study results and limitations: TCR beta sequences numbering some 17,000 were associated with HLA alleles at 0.05 false discovery rate in a later analysis. As was reported, the classifier diagnosed cytomegalovirus status with high specificity and sensitivity.

Per germline, CDR1 MDHEN and CDR2 SYDVKM. This CDR3 has 17 amino acids. J lost 11 bases, V lost 5 bases, and 17 bases had no gene match. Primers: 60 Vbeta forward and 13 Jbeta reverse. The repertoire was sequenced with immunoSEQ multiplex PCR; TCRdb's copy has only in-frame clones and lacks some. Of about 140,000 clones listed, roughly 70% are singletons. As regards this clone: Antigen specificity is unknown.

The V call is TRBV28, the J call TRBJ2-1; TRBD2 aligns across 11 bases. The TCR sequence derives from a man aged 25-40 years in good health and CMV-seropositive. The sequenced material came from PBMCs. CDR3 sequence (DNA): TGTGCCAGCAGTGAGGTCGGGACTAGCGGAGAAAAACTTAAGCAGTTCTTC. Translating it yields CASSEVGTSGEKLKQFF.